This TCR beta chain was captured in a study of blood T cell repertoires in COVID-19. Turning to the study itself: Sites across the United States, Italy and Spain contributed samples from acute and convalescent COVID-19.

Profiling relied on immunoSEQ multiplex PCR, and the TCRdb table lists in-frame clones only, not all of them. The profile shows 50,000 or so clones, about 90% of them singletons. The V segment lost 4 bases and the J segment 1 base; nucleotides outside the gene matches: 7. This CDR3 is built from 17 residues. Germline assignment: CDR1 SGHRS and CDR2 YFSETQ. The sample was peripheral blood. This receptor was obtained from a man between 70 and 80 years old with active COVID-19. This sequence joins TRBV5-1 and TRBJ2-3, with 12 bases lining up with TRBD2. CDR3: CASSLMASGGGTDTQYF. Here the CDR3 DNA reads TGCGCCAGCAGCCTGATGGCTAGCGGGGGGGGCACAGATACGCAGTATTTT.